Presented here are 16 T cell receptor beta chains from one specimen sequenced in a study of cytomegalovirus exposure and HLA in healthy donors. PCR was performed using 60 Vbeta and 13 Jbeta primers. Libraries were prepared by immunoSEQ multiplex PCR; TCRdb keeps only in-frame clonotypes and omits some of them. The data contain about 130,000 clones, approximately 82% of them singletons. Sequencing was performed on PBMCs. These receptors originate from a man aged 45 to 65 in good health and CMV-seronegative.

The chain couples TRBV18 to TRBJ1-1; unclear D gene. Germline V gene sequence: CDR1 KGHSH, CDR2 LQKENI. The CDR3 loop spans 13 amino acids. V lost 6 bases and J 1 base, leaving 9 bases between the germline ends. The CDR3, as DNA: TGTGCCAGCTCTCCTAACGGGAACACTGAAGCTTTCTTT. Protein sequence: CASSPNGNTEAFF.

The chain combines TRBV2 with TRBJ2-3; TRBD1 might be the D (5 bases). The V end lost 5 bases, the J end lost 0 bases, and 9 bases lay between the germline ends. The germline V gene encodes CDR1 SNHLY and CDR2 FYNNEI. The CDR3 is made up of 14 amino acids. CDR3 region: CASSNQGSTDTQYF. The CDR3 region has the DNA TGTGCCAGCAGTAACCAGGGAAGCACAGATACGCAGTATTTT.

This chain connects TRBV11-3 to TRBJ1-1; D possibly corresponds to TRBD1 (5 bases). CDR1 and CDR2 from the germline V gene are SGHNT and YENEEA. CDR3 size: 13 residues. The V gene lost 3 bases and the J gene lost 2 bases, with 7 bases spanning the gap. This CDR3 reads CASSFGGNTEAFF. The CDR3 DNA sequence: TGTGCCAGCAGCTTCGGGGGAAACACTGAAGCTTTCTTT.

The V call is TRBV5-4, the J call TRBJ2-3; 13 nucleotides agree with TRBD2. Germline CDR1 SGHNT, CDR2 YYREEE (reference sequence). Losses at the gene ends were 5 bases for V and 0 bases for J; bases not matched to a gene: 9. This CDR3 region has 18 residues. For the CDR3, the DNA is TGTGCCAGCAGGCAGGCCGGGACTAGCGGGACCAGCACAGATACGCAGTATTTT. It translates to CASRQAGTSGTSTDTQYF. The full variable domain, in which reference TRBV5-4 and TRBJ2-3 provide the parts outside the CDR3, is ETGVTQSPTHLIKTRGQQVTLRCSSQSGHNTVSWYQQALGQGPQFIFQYYREEENGRGNFPPRFSGLQFPNYSSELNVNALELDDSALYLCASRQAGTSGTSTDTQYFGPGTRLTVL.

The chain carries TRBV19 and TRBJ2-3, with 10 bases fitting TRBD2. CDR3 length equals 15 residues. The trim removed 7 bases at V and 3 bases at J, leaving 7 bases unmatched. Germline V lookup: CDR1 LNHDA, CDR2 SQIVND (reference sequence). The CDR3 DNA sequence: TGTGCCAGTAATCAAGGTAGCGGGGGGACAGATACGCAGTATTTT. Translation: CASNQGSGGTDTQYF.

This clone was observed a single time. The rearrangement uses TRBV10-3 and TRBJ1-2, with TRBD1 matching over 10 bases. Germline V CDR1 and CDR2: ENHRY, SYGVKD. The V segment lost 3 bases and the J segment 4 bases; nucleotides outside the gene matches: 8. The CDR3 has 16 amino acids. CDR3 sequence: CAISDPRTGGIYGYTF. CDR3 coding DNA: TGTGCCATCAGTGATCCACGGACAGGGGGTATCTATGGCTACACCTTC.

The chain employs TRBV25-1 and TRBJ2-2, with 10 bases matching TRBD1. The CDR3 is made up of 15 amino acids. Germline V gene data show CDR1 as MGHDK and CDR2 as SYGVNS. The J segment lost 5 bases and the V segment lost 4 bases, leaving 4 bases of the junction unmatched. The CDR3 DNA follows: TGTGCCAGCAGTGTGGGACAGGGGAGGACCGGGGAGCTGTTTTTT. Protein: CASSVGQGRTGELFF.

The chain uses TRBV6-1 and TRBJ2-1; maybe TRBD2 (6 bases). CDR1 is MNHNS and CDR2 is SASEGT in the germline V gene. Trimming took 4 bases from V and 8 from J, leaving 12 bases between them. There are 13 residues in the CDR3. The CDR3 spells CASSAQRRDEQFF. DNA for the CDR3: TGTGCCAGCAGTGCGCAAAGGAGGGATGAGCAGTTCTTC.

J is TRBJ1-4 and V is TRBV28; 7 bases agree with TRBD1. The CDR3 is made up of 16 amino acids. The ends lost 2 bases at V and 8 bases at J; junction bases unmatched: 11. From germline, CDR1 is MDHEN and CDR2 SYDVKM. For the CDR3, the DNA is TGTGCCAGCAGTTTAGGACAGGAACCTTCTCCGGAAAAACTGTTTTTT. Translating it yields CASSLGQEPSPEKLFF.

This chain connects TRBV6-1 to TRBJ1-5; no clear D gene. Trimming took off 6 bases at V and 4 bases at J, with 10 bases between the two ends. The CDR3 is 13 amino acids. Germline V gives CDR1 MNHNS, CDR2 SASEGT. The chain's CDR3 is CASREGINQPQHF. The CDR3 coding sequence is TGTGCCAGCAGAGAGGGAATTAATCAGCCCCAGCATTTT.

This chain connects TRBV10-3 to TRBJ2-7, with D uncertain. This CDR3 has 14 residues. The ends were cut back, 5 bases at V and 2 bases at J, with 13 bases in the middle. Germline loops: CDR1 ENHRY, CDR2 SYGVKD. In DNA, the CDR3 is TGTGCCATCAGTAACATACACCCTCCCTACGAGCAGTACTTC. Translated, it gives CAISNIHPPYEQYF.

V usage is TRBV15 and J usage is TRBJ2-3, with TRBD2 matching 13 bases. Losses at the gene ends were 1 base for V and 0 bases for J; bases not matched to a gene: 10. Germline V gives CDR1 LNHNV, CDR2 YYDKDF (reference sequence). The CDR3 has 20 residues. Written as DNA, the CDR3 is TGTGCCACCAGCAGAGTAATTACTAGCGGGGGGGCCTATAGCACAGATACGCAGTATTTT. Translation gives CATSRVITSGGAYSTDTQYF.

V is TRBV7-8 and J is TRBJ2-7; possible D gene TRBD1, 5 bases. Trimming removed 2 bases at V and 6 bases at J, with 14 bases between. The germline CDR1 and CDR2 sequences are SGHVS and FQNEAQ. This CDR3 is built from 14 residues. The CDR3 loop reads CASSLQGESGEQYF. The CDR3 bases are TGTGCCAGCAGCTTACAGGGTGAATCTGGCGAGCAGTACTTC.

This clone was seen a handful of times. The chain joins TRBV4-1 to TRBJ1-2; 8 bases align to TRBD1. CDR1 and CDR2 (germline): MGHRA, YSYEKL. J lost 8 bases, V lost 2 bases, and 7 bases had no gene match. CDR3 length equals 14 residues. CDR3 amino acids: CASSQPTGGGGYTF. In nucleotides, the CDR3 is TGCGCCAGCAGCCAACCAACAGGGGGAGGGGGCTACACCTTC.

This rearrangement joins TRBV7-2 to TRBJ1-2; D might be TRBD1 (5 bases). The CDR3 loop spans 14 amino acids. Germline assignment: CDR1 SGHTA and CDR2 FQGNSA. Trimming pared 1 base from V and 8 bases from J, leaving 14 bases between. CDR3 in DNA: TGTGCCAGCAGCTTAGGGTGGGGCCCCCGGGGCTACACCTTC. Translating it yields CASSLGWGPRGYTF.

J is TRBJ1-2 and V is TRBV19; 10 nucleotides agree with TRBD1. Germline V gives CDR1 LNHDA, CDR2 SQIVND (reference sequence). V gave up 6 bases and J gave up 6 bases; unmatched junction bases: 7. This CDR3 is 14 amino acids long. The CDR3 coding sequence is TGTGCCAGTAGCCACGGGACAGGGGCGAATGGCTACACCTTC. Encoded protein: CASSHGTGANGYTF.